This TCR beta chain originates from a study of blood T cell repertoires in COVID-19. At the level of the study: Samples came from the United States, Italy and Spain, spanning acute and convalescent COVID-19. T cells, B-cell-depleted T cells, or PBMCs provided the cDNA or gDNA that served as material.

While infection was still active, Seattle patients were enrolled and then followed longitudinally. Germline V lookup: CDR1 MNHEY, CDR2 SVGAGI. Trimming cost V 6 bases and J 1 base; bases outside gene matches: 4. This CDR3 region has 15 residues. The repertoire was sequenced with immunoSEQ multiplex PCR; TCRdb's copy has only in-frame clones and lacks some. The profile shows about 130,000 clones, more than 85% of them singletons. Source material: peripheral blood. This sequence joins TRBV6-5 and TRBJ1-5, with 9 bases aligning to TRBD1. The sequence derives from a man in his fifties or sixties with COVID-19, enrolled during active disease. Here the CDR3 DNA reads TGTGCCAGCAGGCACGACAGGGGGAGCAATCAGCCCCAGCATTTT. This sequence encodes CASRHDRGSNQPQHF.